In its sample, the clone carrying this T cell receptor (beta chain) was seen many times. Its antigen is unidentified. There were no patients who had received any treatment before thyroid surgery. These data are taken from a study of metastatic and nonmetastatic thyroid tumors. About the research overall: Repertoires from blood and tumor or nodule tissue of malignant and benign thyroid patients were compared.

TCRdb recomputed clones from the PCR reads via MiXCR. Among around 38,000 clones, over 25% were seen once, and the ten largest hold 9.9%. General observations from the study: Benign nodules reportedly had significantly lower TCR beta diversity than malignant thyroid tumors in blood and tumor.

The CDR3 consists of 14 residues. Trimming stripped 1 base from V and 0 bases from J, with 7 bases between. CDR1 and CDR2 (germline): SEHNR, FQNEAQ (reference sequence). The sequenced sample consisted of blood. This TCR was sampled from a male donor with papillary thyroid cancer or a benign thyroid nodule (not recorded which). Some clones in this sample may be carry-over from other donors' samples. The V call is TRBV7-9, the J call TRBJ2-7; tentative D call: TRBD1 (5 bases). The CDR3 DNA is TGTGCCAGCAGCTTAGACGGACACTCCTACGAGCAGTACTTC. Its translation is CASSLDGHSYEQYF.